This TCR beta chain was retrieved from a study of CD8 T cells in ankylosing spondylitis (dated by TCRdb to 2016 to 2017). For the wider study: T cell receptor beta repertoires were profiled in healthy donors and ankylosing spondylitis patients so that disease-linked TCR variants could be found. Peripheral blood was sampled, and synovial fluid was additionally collected from ankylosing spondylitis patients. In total, the full study cohort was made up of roughly 100 healthy donors and 25 ankylosing spondylitis patients.

Compared with germline, V lacks 5 bases and J lacks 2 bases; bases without a gene match: 11. Measured from the cysteine to the phenylalanine, the CDR3 is 18 residues long. The CDR3 DNA has 54 bases and is translated from base 1. For CDR1 and CDR2, the germline V gene lists SGHAT and FQNNGV. Sequenced on an Illumina HiSeq 2500. TCR beta libraries were prepared by quantitative 5'-RACE with molecular barcodes. Turning to the authors' computational methods: A new computational method based on a probabilistic model of VDJ rearrangement was used to identify disease-linked TCR variants. TCRdb reprocessing: public reads trimmed at Q25 with fastp, clones called with MiXCR, in-frame beta chains kept. Each record represents a unique CDR3 protein, reported with the most common genes and DNA among its rows. None of the V and J calls come from the authors' own analysis; TCRdb made them. Within this sample are 220,000 or so distinct CDR3 sequences, with roughly a tenth of them counted one time only. The ten largest clones represent 21% of the sample.

Overall study outcomes, separate from this receptor: In peripheral blood, the disease-linked clones were found at relatively low frequencies and had a CD8+ phenotype. Some TCR beta motif variants had previously been reported in synovial fluid and blood of reactive arthritis patients, which suggested common disease-initiation mechanisms. Significant enrichment of the disease-linked clones was reported in matched synovial fluid samples from ankylosing spondylitis patients. A TCR beta motif of roughly 8 highly homologous amino acid variants appeared characteristic of blood from ankylosing spondylitis patients.

This clonotype was seen many times. Which antigen it targets is not known. No much larger clone is present one base from it, and per-base qualities are unavailable. Specimen: blood, either unsorted or a sorted T cell fraction (not recorded which). The sequence was obtained from a male donor with ankylosing spondylitis or in good health (not recorded which). The V and J genes are TRBV11-2 and TRBJ2-1, with 11 bases aligning to TRBD2. The bases are TGTGCCAGCAGCGTGGTAGCGGGGGGGAGAGGGACCTACAATGAGCAGTTCTTC. Translated, this gives CASSVVAGGRGTYNEQFF. The reference TRBV11-2 and TRBJ2-1 proteins fill in what lies around the CDR3, so the full variable domain reads EAGVAQSPRYKIIEKRQSVAFWCNPISGHATLYWYQQILGQGPKLLIQFQNNGVVDDSQLPKDRFSAERLKGVDSTLKIQPAKLEDSAVYLCASSVVAGGRGTYNEQFFGPGTRLTVL.